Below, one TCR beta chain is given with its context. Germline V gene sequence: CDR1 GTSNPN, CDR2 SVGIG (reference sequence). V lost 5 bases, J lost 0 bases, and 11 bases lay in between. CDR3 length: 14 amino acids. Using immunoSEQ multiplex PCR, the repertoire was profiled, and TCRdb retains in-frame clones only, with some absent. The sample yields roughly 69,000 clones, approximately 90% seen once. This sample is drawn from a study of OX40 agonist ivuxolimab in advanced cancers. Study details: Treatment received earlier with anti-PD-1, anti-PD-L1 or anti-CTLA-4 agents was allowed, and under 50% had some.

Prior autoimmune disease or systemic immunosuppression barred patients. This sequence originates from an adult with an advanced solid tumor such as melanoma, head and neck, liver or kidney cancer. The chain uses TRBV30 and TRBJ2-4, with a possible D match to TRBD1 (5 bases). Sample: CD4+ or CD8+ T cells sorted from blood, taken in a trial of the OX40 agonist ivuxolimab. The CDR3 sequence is CAWDQGLAKNIQYF. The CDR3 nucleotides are TGTGCCTGGGATCAGGGTTTAGCCAAAAACATTCAGTACTTC. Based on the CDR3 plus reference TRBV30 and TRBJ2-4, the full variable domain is SQTIHQWPATLVQPVGSPLSLECTVEGTSNPNLYWYRQAAGRGLQLLFYSVGIGQISSEVPQNLSASRPQDRQFILSSKKLLLSDSGFYLCAWDQGLAKNIQYFGAGTRLSVL.